This T cell receptor beta chain was identified during a study of cytomegalovirus exposure and HLA in healthy donors. PCR amplification relied on 60 Vbeta primers (plus 13 Jbeta primers). Clones were read by immunoSEQ multiplex PCR, and TCRdb kept only the in-frame ones, dropping some. This sample has about 150,000 clones, with 60% to 85% found just once. The CDR3 extends over 12 amino acids. Trimming removed 3 bases at V and 5 bases at J, with 9 bases between. Germline loops: CDR1 SQVTM, CDR2 ANQGSEA. The TCR originated in a man under 40 in good health and CMV-seronegative. The V and J genes are TRBV29-1 and TRBJ2-3; a weak D match, TRBD1 (6 bases). What was sequenced was PBMCs. CDR3 region: CSVEGAEDTQYF. The DNA for the CDR3 is TGCAGCGTTGAGGGGGCGGAAGATACGCAGTATTTT.